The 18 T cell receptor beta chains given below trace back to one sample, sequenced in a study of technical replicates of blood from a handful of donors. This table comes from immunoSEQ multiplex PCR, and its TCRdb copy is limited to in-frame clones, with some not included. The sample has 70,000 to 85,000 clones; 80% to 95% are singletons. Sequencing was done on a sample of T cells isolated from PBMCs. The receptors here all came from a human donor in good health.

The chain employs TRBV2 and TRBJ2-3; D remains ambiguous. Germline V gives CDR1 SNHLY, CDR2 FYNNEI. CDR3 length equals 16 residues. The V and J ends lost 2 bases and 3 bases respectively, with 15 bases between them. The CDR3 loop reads CASSELARQATDTQYF. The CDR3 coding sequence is TGTGCCAGCAGTGAATTGGCTCGGCAGGCTACAGATACGCAGTATTTT. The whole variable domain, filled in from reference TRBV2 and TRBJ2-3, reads EPEVTQTPSHQVTQMGQEVILRCVPISNHLYFYWYRQILGQKVEFLVSFYNNEISEKSEIFDDQFSVERPDGSNFTLKIRSTKLEDSAMYFCASSELARQATDTQYFGPGTRLTVL.

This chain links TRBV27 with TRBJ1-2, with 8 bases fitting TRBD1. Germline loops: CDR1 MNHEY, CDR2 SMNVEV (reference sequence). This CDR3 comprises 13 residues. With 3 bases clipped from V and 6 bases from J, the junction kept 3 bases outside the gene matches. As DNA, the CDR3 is TGTGCCAGCAGTTTCTCAGGGGGCCATGGCTACACCTTC. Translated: CASSFSGGHGYTF.

The chain's CDR3 is CASSPSNPDTIYF. The CDR3 DNA is TGTGCCAGCTCACCTTCGAACCCGGACACCATATATTTT. J is TRBJ1-3 and V is TRBV18; no definite D call. Trimming pared 3 bases from V and 8 bases from J, leaving 11 bases between. CDR3 length equals 13 residues. CDR1 and CDR2 from the germline V gene are KGHSH and LQKENI.

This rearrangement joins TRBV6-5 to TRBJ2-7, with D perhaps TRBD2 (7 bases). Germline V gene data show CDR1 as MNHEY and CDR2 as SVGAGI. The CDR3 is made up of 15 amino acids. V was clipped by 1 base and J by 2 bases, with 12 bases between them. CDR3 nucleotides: TGTGCCAGCAGTTACTGGGCGGGGGCCACCTACGAGCAGTACTTC. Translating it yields CASSYWAGATYEQYF.

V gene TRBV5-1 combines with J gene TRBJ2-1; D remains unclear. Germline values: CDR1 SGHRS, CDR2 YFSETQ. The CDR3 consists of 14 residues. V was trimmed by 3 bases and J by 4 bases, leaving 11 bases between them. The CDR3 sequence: CASSSIEPYNEQFF. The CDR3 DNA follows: TGCGCCAGCAGCTCTATTGAACCTTACAATGAGCAGTTCTTC.

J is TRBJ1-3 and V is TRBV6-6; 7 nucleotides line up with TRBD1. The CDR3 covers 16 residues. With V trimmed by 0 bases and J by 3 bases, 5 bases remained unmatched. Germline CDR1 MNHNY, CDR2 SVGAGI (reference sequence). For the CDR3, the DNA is TGTGCCAGCAGTTACTCTGACAGGGTGGGTGGAAACACCATATATTTT. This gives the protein CASSYSDRVGGNTIYF.

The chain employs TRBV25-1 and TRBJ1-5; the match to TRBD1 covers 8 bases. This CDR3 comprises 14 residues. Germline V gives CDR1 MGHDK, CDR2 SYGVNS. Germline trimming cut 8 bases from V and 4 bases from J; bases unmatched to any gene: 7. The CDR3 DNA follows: TGTGCCAGCTCAGGGGGCGCGGGAAATCAGCCCCAGCATTTT. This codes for CASSGGAGNQPQHF.

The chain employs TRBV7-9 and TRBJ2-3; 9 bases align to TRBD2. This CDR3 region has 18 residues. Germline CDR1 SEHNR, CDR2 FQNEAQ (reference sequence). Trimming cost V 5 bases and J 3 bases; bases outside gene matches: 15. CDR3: CASSPRRIPGLATDTQYF. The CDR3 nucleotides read TGTGCCAGCAGCCCTCGACGTATACCGGGACTAGCAACAGATACGCAGTATTTT.

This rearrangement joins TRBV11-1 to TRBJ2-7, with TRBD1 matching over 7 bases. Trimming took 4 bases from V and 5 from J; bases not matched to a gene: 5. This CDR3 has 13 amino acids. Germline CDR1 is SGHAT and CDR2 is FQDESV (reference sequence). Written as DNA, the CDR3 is TGTGCCAGCAGCTCCAGACAGGGCAACGAGCAGTACTTC. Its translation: CASSSRQGNEQYF.

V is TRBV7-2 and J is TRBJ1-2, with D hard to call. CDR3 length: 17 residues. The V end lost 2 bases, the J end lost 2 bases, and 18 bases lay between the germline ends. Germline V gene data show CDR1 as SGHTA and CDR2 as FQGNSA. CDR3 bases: TGTGCCAGCAGCTTACGGGTACGTGGAAGAGTGAACTATGGCTACACCTTC. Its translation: CASSLRVRGRVNYGYTF.

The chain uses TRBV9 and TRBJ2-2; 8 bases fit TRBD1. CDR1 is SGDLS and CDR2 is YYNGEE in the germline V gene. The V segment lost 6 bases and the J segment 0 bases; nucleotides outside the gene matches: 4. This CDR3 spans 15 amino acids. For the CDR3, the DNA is TGTGCCAGCAACCCGACAGGGGCGAACACCGGGGAGCTGTTTTTT. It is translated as CASNPTGANTGELFF.

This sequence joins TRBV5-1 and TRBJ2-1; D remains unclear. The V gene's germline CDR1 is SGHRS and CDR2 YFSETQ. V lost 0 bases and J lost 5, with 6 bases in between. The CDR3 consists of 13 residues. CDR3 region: CASSLDLNNEQFF. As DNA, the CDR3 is TGCGCCAGCAGCTTGGATCTAAACAATGAGCAGTTCTTC.

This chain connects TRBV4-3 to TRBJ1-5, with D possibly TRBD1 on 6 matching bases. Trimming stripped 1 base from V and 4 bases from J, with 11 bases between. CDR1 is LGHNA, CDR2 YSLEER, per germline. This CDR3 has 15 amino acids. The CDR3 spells CASSQVQGGNQPQHF. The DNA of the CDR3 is TGCGCCAGCAGCCAAGTACAGGGTGGGAATCAGCCCCAGCATTTT.

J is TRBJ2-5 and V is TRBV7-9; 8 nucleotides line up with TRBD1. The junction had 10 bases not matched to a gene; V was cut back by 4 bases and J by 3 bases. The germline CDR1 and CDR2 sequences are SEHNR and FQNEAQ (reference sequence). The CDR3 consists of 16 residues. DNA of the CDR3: TGTGCCAGCAGCTCCCAGGACAGGGCTATAGAAGAGACCCAGTACTTC. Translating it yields CASSSQDRAIEETQYF.

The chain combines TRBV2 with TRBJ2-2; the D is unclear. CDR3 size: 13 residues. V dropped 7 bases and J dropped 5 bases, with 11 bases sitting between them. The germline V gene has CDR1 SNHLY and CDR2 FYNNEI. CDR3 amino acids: CASTRESTGELFF. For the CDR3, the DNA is TGTGCCAGCACCCGCGAATCGACCGGGGAGCTGTTTTTT.

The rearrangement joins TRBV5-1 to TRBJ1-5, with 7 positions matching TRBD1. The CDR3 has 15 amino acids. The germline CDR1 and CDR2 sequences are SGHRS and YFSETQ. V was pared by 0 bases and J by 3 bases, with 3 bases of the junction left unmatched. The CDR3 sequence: CASSLGQGLNQPQHF. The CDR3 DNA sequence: TGCGCCAGCAGCTTGGGACAGGGACTCAATCAGCCCCAGCATTTT.

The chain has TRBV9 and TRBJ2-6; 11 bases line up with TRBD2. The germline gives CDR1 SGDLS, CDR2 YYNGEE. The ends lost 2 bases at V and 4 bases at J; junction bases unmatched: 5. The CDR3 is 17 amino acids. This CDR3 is CASSVGSSGRGANVLTF. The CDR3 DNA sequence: TGTGCCAGCAGCGTTGGGTCTAGCGGGAGGGGGGCCAACGTCCTGACTTTC.

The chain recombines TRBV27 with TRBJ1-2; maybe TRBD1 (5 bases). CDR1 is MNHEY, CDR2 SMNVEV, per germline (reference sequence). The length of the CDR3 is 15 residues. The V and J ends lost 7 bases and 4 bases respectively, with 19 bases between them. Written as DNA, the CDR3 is TGTGCCAGCATCGTCGACAGAAATATTACCTATGGCTACACCTTC. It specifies CASIVDRNITYGYTF.